This T cell receptor beta chain came from a study of identical twins. Trimming shortened V by 6 bases and J by 3 bases, and 15 bases separated the two germline ends. Germline V gives CDR1 MDHEN, CDR2 SYDVKM. There are 14 residues in the CDR3. This clonotype appeared many times. Its antigen is undetermined. Overall study results and limits: The analysis was cross-sectional rather than longitudinal within donors.

Via MiXCR, TCRdb re-called the 5' RACE reads, giving one row per CDR3 protein. The profile shows 700,000 to 950,000 distinct CDR3 sequences, 9% to 15% of them singletons. The sample also formed part of further work on yellow fever vaccine responses in identical twins.

The rearrangement joins TRBV28 to TRBJ2-7; tentatively, D is TRBD1 (6 bases). The sequence derives from a woman younger than 35 in good health. Sequences were obtained from PBMCs. CDR3: CASRRGQTYYEQYF. The CDR3 DNA sequence: TGTGCCAGCAGACGTGGACAGACCTACTACGAGCAGTACTTC.